This TCR beta chain was profiled in a study of cytomegalovirus exposure and HLA in healthy donors. Study findings and constraints: The Asian-associated ancestry cluster reportedly had fewer N-insertions than the roughly 700-donor mean in a later analysis. Immune exposure information comprised only CMV serostatus. TCR beta chains associated with HLA were, in a later analysis, more clonally expanded than equally common others.

Worth noting for this clone: Its antigen is not known.

V dropped 0 bases and J dropped 4 bases, with 15 bases sitting between them. The germline V gene encodes CDR1 LNHDA and CDR2 SQIVND (reference sequence). The CDR3 runs to 16 residues. The PCR used 60 Vbeta and 13 Jbeta primers. TCRdb's table, derived via immunoSEQ multiplex PCR, lists solely in-frame clones and lacks some. The data hold more than 150,000 clones, with about 80% observed a single time. This chain connects TRBV19 to TRBJ1-1, with a weak D call TRBD1 (5 bases). The specimen sequenced was PBMCs. The clonotype originates from a woman aged 30 to 39 in good health and CMV-seronegative. The CDR3 loop reads CASSIDGTGRATEAFF. As DNA, the CDR3 is TGTGCCAGTAGTATAGATGGTACAGGTCGGGCCACTGAAGCTTTCTTT.